A selection of T cell receptor beta chains follows, all from one sample in a study of CD8 T cells in Susac syndrome. TCRdb re-derived calls from the immunoSEQ multiplex PCR reads in MiXCR, one entry per CDR3 protein. Of 300,000 to 350,000 distinct CDR3 sequences in the sample, 92% are singletons; the top ten hold 0.065%. The sample was CD4+ T cells from PBMCs. These receptors were collected from a human donor with multiple sclerosis. Both conserved end residues are trimmed from each CDR3. The order of the fields is clone size, J gene, V gene, CDR3 protein. Size values are once, few and many counts, or a class for expanded clones, and some rows have none.

size: -
J: TRBJ1-3
V: TRBV11-2
CDR3: ASSRLEGNTIY

size: -
J: TRBJ1-2
V: TRBV11-1
CDR3: ASTDGANYGYT

size: -
J: TRBJ1-2
V: TRBV13
CDR3: ASSTTRTGRGGYT

size: -
J: TRBJ2-3
V: TRBV6-1
CDR3: ASSETGEPTDTQY

size: -
J: TRBJ2-3
V: TRBV6-1
CDR3: ASSEEGTSGGYTDTQY

size: -
J: TRBJ1-4
V: TRBV20-1
CDR3: SGSLGGKLF

size: -
J: TRBJ2-5
V: TRBV20-1
CDR3: SALAGGPWETQY

size: -
J: TRBJ2-7
V: TRBV6-6
CDR3: ASSSGPYEQY

size: -
J: TRBJ1-2
V: TRBV7-9
CDR3: ASSLTGVRGGYT

size: -
J: TRBJ2-7
V: TRBV7-2
CDR3: ASSPLRTPAYEQY

size: -
J: TRBJ1-1
V: TRBV12-3/TRBV12-4
CDR3: ASSRHGGGEAF

size: -
J: TRBJ1-4
V: TRBV12-3/TRBV12-4
CDR3: ASRPTGLGEKLF

size: -
J: TRBJ2-4
V: TRBV14
CDR3: ASSQDQDPGRAAKNIQY

size: few
J: TRBJ2-7
V: TRBV30
CDR3: AWAGGENYEQY

size: -
J: TRBJ2-5
V: TRBV7-9
CDR3: ASSLVTGEGGETQY

size: -
J: TRBJ2-1
V: TRBV11-2
CDR3: ASSARRTINNEQF